These 18 T cell receptor beta chains came from one sample sequenced in a study of glioma-infiltrating T cells. The iRepertoire nested amplicon-rescue multiplex PCR amplified TCR alpha and beta CDR3s from RNA. Each CDR3 protein is one row after TCRdb ran MiXCR on the multiplex PCR reads. This table holds some 40,000 distinct CDR3 sequences, about 22% found once. Sequencing input: glioma tissue, nonneoplastic brain tissue, or PBMCs (not recorded which). Every receptor here comes from a human donor with low-grade glioma or glioblastoma, undergoing nonglioma brain surgery, or in good health (not recorded which).

This clonotype was counted between two and nine times. The chain employs TRBV5-1 and TRBJ1-1, with no clear D. CDR1 is SGHRS and CDR2 is YFSETQ in the germline V gene. The CDR3 is 14 residues long. Trimming removed 5 bases at V and 1 base at J, with 12 bases between. In DNA form, the CDR3 reads TGCGCCAGCAGGGCAGAAATTACGAACACTGAAGCTTTCTTT. Residues: CASRAEITNTEAFF.

The chain links TRBV7-2 to TRBJ2-1; D is perhaps TRBD2 (6 bases). Germline CDR1 reads SGHTA; CDR2 reads FQGNSA. V gave up 5 bases and J gave up 7 bases, with 15 bases separating them. This CDR3 contains 14 residues. The CDR3 spells CASSPRASANEQFF. CDR3 bases: TGTGCCAGCAGCCCTAGGGCTAGCGCTAATGAGCAGTTCTTC. Combining the CDR3 with reference TRBV7-2 and TRBJ2-1 gives the whole variable domain GAGVSQSPSNKVTEKGKDVELRCDPISGHTALYWYRQSLGQGLEFLIYFQGNSAPDKSGLPSDRFSAERTGGSVSTLTIQRTQQEDSAVYLCASSPRASANEQFFGPGTRLTVL.

This clonotype was seen repeatedly, ten times or more. V is TRBV6-6 and J is TRBJ2-7, with D unresolved. Germline V gene lookup returns CDR1 MNHNY and CDR2 SVGAGI (reference sequence). This CDR3 is built from 15 residues. The ends were cut back, 0 bases at V and 3 bases at J, with 12 bases in the middle. CDR3 nucleotides: TGTGCCAGCAGTTACTCGCCACAGACTGTCTACGAGCAGTACTTC. Translated, it gives CASSYSPQTVYEQYF.

A note on this clonotype: A read error is likely, as this CDR3 ends without the conserved phenylalanine or tryptophan. V gene TRBV28 combines with J gene TRBJ1-1; unclear D gene. From germline, CDR1 is MDHEN and CDR2 SYDVKM. Trimming shortened V by 8 bases and J by 4 bases, and 11 bases separated the two germline ends. The CDR3 is made up of 12 amino acids. The CDR3 protein is CASARLSTEAFL. The CDR3 DNA reads TGTGCCAGCGCCCGACTTAGCACTGAAGCTTTCTTA.

This clonotype showed up just a few times. An end of the junction does not agree with germline; a read error may underlie this. The V gene is TRBV7-9, the J gene TRBJ2-1; TRBD2 matches at 10 bases. Germline V gene lookup returns CDR1 SEHNR and CDR2 FQNEAQ (reference sequence). The CDR3 loop spans 17 amino acids. The CDR3 is CAGSLFGLAASENEQFF. DNA of the CDR3: TGTGCCGGCAGCTTGTTTGGACTAGCGGCCTCCGAAAATGAGCAGTTCTTC.

This clonotype was recorded many times. The rearrangement joins TRBV5-4 to TRBJ1-2; D unclear. This CDR3 has 14 amino acids. Germline V CDR1 and CDR2: SGHNT, YYREEE (reference sequence). V was shortened by 3 bases and J by 0 bases, with 9 bases between the two germline ends. CDR3 loop: CASSSSGTNYGYTF. The CDR3 DNA reads TGTGCCAGCAGCTCGTCTGGAACTAACTATGGCTACACCTTC.

This clonotype counts as large. The gene calls are TRBV27 and TRBJ1-1; D not certain. V was cut by 5 bases and J by 1 base, with 11 bases left in between. The length of the CDR3 is 14 residues. Germline CDR1 MNHEY, CDR2 SMNVEV (reference sequence). CDR3 loop: CASSGIRSNTEAFF. The CDR3 DNA reads TGTGCCAGCAGTGGCATCCGGTCGAACACTGAAGCTTTCTTT.

This clonotype appeared many times. The chain combines TRBV2 with TRBJ1-5; tentative D call: TRBD1 (6 bases). Trimming removed 7 bases from V and 5 bases from J, with 18 bases in between. The CDR3 is 15 amino acids. Per germline, CDR1 SNHLY and CDR2 FYNNEI. CDR3 sequence: CASTWGAGRDQPQHF. CDR3 DNA sequence: TGTGCCAGCACCTGGGGGGCAGGGAGAGATCAGCCCCAGCATTTT.

The sample holds many counts of this clonotype. V gene TRBV6-1 combines with J gene TRBJ2-7; D is perhaps TRBD1 (5 bases). V shed 6 bases and J shed 2 bases, with 17 bases lying between them. The CDR3 runs to 15 residues. Germline V lookup: CDR1 MNHNS, CDR2 SASEGT. CDR3: CASRLDRGATYEQYF. The CDR3 coding sequence is TGTGCCAGCAGACTTGACAGAGGTGCCACCTACGAGCAGTACTTC.

Comments on this clonotype: A read error may explain this, as a much larger clone is one base away. This chain uses TRBV11-2 with TRBJ2-5, with D possibly being TRBD1 (6 bases). This CDR3 has 13 amino acids. Germline CDR1 SGHAT, CDR2 FQNNGV. As DNA, the CDR3 is TGTGCCAGCAGATATACAGGGACGGAGACCCCGTACTTC. It translates to CASRYTGTETPYF.

This clonotype has a count of ten or more. This chain uses TRBV20-1 with TRBJ1-2, with 8 bases that match TRBD1. Unmatched junction bases numbered 9, after V lost 6 bases and J lost 0 bases. The germline V gene encodes CDR1 DFQATT and CDR2 SNEGSKA (reference sequence). The CDR3 loop spans 15 amino acids. DNA for the CDR3: TGCAGTGCAACTCGGGACAGGAGAGCTAACTATGGCTACACCTTC. Translated, it gives CSATRDRRANYGYTF.

By share, this clonotype counts as medium-sized. The V call is TRBV27, the J call TRBJ2-1, with D perhaps TRBD2 (7 bases). Trimming took off 4 bases at V and 7 bases at J, with 14 bases between the two ends. CDR3 length: 14 amino acids. The germline V gene encodes CDR1 MNHEY and CDR2 SMNVEV (reference sequence). CDR3 sequence (DNA): TGTGCCAGCAGTTCCCGGCGGGGGCGAAATGAGCAGTTCTTC. It codes for CASSSRRGRNEQFF.

J is TRBJ1-5 and V is TRBV19; tentative D call: TRBD1 (6 bases). CDR3 length: 14 residues. CDR1 and CDR2 from the germline V gene are LNHDA and SQIVND (reference sequence). CDR3 in amino acids: CSISMGALNQPQHF. In DNA form, the CDR3 reads TGTTCCATTAGTATGGGGGCGCTCAATCAGCCCCAGCATTTT. Full variable domain (remainder filled in from reference TRBV19 and TRBJ1-5): DGGITQSPKYLFRKEGQNVTLSCEQNLNHDAMYWYRQDPGQGLRLIYYSQIVNDFQKGDIAEGYSVSREKKESFPLTVTSAQKNPTAFYLCSISMGALNQPQHFGDGTRLSIL.

This clonotype was counted many times. This chain uses TRBV12-3 or TRBV12-4 with TRBJ2-3; D uncertain. The V end lost 7 bases, the J end lost 1 base, and 12 bases lay between the germline ends. CDR3 length: 14 residues. For the CDR3, the DNA is TGTGCCAGCAACGACCGGGCCCGCACAGATACGCAGTATTTT. Amino acid sequence: CASNDRARTDTQYF.

This chain links TRBV6-1 with TRBJ1-5; D is undetermined. The CDR3 length is 12 residues. V was clipped by 11 bases and J by 11 bases, with 19 bases between them. Germline CDR1 and CDR2: MNHNS and SASEGT. DNA of the CDR3: TGTGCCGGCACCTTCAACTCGTGGGCCCAGCATTTT. Protein: CAGTFNSWAQHF.

This clonotype was seen at least ten times. The gene calls are TRBV4-1 and TRBJ2-3, with D possibly being TRBD2 (6 bases). The length of the CDR3 is 15 residues. Germline V gene sequence: CDR1 MGHRA, CDR2 YSYEKL. Trimming removed 1 base at V and 4 bases at J, with 12 bases between. CDR3 sequence: CASSQGLVGSDTQYF. CDR3 nucleotides: TGCGCCAGCAGCCAAGGACTAGTGGGTTCAGATACGCAGTATTTT.

This clonotype was picked up many times. The chain joins TRBV20-1 to TRBJ1-2, with D maybe TRBD1 (5 bases). The CDR3 length is 15 residues. V was trimmed by 1 base and J by 5 bases, leaving 17 bases between them. The germline CDR1 and CDR2 sequences are DFQATT and SNEGSKA (reference sequence). CDR3 DNA sequence: TGCAGTGCTAGAGTTTCAGGGACCGGGTCGTATGGCTACACCTTC. This codes for CSARVSGTGSYGYTF.

This clonotype showed up many times. The chain carries TRBV12-3 or TRBV12-4 and TRBJ1-5, with no clear D. The ends were cut back, 3 bases at V and 6 bases at J, with 12 bases in the middle. The CDR3 is made up of 14 amino acids. This chain's CDR3 is CASSFSDKGQPQHF. The CDR3 coding sequence is TGTGCCAGCAGTTTCAGCGATAAGGGTCAGCCCCAGCATTTT.